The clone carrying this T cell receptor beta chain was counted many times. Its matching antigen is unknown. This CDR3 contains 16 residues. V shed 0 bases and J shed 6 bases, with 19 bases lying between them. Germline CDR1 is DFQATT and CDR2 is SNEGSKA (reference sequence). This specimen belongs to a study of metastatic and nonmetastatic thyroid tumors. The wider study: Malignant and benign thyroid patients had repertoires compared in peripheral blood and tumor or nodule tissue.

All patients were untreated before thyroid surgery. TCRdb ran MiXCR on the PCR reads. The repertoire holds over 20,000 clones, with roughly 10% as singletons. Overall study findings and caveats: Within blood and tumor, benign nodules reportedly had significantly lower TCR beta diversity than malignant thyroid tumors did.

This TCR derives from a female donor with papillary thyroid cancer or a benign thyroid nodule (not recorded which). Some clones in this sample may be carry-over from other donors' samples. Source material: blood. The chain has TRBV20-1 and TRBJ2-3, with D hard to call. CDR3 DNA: TGCAGTGCTAGAGATGGTTTTGGTGTAGGGCGTGATACGCAGTATTTT. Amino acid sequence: CSARDGFGVGRDTQYF.